This TCR beta chain was captured by sequencing in a study of blood T cell repertoires in COVID-19. The CDR3 runs 17 residues. Unmatched junction bases numbered 9, after V lost 4 bases and J lost 1 base. In germline, CDR1 is LGHDT, CDR2 YNNKEL (reference sequence). In the original workflow: By means of reference gene primer amplification, nucleated cell counts were estimated. Profiled with immunoSEQ multiplex PCR; TCRdb holds only in-frame clones, not every one. That table is the source of V, J and clone size, and D and trimming were worked out from the DNA. The data contain 250,000 or so clones, 84% of them seen just once; the ten biggest clones take up about 1.5%.

The chain employs TRBV3-1 (or the pseudogene TRBV3-2) and TRBJ2-5, with 10 bases that match TRBD1. The sequence was obtained from a middle-aged woman who had recovered from COVID-19. Sequencing input: peripheral blood. The CDR3 region has the DNA TGTGCCAGCAGCCTAATGGGGGACAGGGGTTTCCAAGAGACCCAGTACTTC. Amino acids: CASSLMGDRGFQETQYF.